The present T cell receptor (beta chain) was sequenced within a study of blood T cells in healthy people across ages. This clonotype occurred a few times. CDR3 size: 16 residues. Trimming at V came to 4 bases and at J to 7 bases, leaving 12 bases not matched to a gene. Germline CDR1 and CDR2: LGHNA and YSLEER. With a J-beta primer mix and a sample-barcoded 5' primer, a second PCR ran roughly 6 to 11 cycles. TCRdb reprocessed the 5' RACE reads with MiXCR, giving one entry per CDR3 protein. The table has over 1,300,000 distinct CDR3 sequences, around 59% seen once. This clonotype was obtained from a young man in good health. The specimen sequenced was blood. V is TRBV4-3 and J is TRBJ2-2, with 7 bases that match TRBD1. The CDR3: CASSLFPGQSIGELFF. In nucleotides, the CDR3 is TGCGCCAGCAGCCTTTTTCCGGGACAGTCTATCGGGGAGCTGTTTTTT.